This T cell receptor (beta chain) is from a study of T cells after somatic rescue of genetic block. The repertoire was sequenced with immunoSEQ multiplex PCR; TCRdb's copy has only in-frame clones and lacks some. In the table there are roughly 110,000 clones, 75% to 95% of which are singletons. This TCR was sampled from a woman between 18 and 30 years old. Sequencing was performed on peripheral blood mononuclear cells (PBMCs).

The CDR3 nucleotides read TGCGCCAGCGTTGAGGGAATGGGGACTGAAGCTTTCTTT. Translating gives CASVEGMGTEAFF. The V call is TRBV4-1, the J call TRBJ1-1; D is ambiguous. V was cut by 8 bases and J by 5 bases, with 15 bases left in between. The length of the CDR3 is 13 residues. Germline lookup yields CDR1 MGHRA and CDR2 YSYEKL.